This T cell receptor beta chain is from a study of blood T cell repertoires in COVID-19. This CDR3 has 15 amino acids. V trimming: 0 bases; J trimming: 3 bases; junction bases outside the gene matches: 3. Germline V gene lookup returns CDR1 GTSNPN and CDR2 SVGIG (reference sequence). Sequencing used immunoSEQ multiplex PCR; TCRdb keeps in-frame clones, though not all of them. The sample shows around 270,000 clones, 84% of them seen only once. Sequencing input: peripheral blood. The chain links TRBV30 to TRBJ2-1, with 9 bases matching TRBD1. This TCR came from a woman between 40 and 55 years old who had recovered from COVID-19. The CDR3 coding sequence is TGTGCCTGGAGTGTACGGGACAGGGTCTACAATGAGCAGTTCTTC. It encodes CAWSVRDRVYNEQFF.